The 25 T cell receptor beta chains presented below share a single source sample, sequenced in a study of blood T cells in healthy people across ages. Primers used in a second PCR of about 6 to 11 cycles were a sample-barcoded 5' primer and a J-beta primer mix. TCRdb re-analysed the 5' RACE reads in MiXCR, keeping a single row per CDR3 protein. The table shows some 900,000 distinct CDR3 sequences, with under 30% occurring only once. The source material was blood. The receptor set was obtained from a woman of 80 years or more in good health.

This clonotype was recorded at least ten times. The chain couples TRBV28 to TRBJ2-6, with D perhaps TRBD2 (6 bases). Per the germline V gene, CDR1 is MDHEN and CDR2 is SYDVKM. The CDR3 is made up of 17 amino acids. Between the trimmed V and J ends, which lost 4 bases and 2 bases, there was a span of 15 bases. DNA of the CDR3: TGTGCCAGCAGTTCGCACTTGGGGGGAACTGGGGCCAACGTCCTGACTTTC. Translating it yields CASSSHLGGTGANVLTF. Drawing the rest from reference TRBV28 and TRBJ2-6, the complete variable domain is DVKVTQSSRYLVKRTGEKVFLECVQDMDHENMFWYRQDPGLGLRLIYFSYDVKMKEKGDIPEGYSVSREKKERFSLILESASTNQTSMYLCASSSHLGGTGANVLTFGAGSRLTVL.

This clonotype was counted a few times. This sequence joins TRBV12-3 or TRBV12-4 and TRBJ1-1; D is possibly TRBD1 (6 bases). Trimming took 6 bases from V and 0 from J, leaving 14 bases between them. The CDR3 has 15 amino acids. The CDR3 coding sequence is TGTGCCAGCAGGGGGGGGGGCAGTCTGAACACTGAAGCTTTCTTT. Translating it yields CASRGGGSLNTEAFF.

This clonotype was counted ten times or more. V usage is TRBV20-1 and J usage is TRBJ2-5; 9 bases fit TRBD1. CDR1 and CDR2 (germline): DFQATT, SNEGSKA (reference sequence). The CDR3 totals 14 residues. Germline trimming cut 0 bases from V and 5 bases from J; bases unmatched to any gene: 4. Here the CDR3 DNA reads TGCAGTGCTAGAGAGGGGACAGGGACGGAGACCCAGTACTTC. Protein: CSAREGTGTETQYF.

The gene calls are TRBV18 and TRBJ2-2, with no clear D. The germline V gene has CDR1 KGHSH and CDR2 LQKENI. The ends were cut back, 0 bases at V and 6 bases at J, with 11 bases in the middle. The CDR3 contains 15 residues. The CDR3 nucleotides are TGTGCCAGCTCACCACCGACAACGGACGCCGGGGAGCTGTTTTTT. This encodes CASSPPTTDAGELFF.

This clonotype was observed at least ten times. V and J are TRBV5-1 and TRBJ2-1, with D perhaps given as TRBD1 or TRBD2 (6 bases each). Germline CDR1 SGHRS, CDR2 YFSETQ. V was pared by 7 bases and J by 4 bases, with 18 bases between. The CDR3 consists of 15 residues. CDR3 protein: CASCPGAHHYNEQFF. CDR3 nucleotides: TGCGCCAGCTGCCCGGGGGCTCACCATTACAATGAGCAGTTCTTC.

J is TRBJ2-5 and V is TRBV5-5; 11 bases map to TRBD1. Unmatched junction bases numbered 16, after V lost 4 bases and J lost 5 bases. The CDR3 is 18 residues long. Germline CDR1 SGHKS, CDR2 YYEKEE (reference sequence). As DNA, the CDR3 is TGTGCCAGCAGCCCGACACGGGGAGGACAGGGGGCGTGGGAGACCCAGTACTTC. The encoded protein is CASSPTRGGQGAWETQYF.

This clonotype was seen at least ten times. The CDR3 nucleotides read TGCGCCAGCAGCTTAACGGGGGGCATTAAAGAGACCCAGTACTTC. Its protein is CASSLTGGIKETQYF. This chain links TRBV5-1 with TRBJ2-5; D possibly corresponds to TRBD2 (7 bases). CDR3 length equals 15 residues. The ends were cut back, 2 bases at V and 3 bases at J, with 14 bases in the middle. CDR1 is SGHRS, CDR2 YFSETQ, per germline.

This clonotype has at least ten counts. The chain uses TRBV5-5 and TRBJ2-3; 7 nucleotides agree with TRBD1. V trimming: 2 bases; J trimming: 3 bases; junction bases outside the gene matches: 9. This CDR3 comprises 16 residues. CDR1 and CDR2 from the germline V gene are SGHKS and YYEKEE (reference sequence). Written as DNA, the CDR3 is TGTGCCAGCAGCTTACTCCGGACAGGCGAAACAGATACGCAGTATTTT. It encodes CASSLLRTGETDTQYF.

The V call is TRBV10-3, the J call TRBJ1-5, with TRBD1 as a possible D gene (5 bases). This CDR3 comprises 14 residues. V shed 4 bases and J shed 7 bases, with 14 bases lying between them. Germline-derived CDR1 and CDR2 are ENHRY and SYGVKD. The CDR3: CAISAVGGGQPQHF. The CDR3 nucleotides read TGTGCCATCAGTGCCGTTGGGGGTGGCCAGCCCCAGCATTTT.

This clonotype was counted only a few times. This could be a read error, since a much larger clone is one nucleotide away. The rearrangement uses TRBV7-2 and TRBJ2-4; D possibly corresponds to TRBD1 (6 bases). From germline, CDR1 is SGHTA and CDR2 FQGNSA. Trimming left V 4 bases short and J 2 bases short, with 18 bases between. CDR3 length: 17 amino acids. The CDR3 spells CASSSSGTRGTKNIQYF. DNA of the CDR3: TGTGCCAGCAGCTCATCCGGGACAAGGGGCACCAAAAACATTCAGTACTTC. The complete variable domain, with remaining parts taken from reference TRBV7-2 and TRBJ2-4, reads GAGVSQSPSNKVTEKGKDVELRCDPISGHTALYWYRQSLGQGLEFLIYFQGNSAPDKSGLPSDRFSAERTGGSVSTLTIQRTQQEDSAVYLCASSSSGTRGTKNIQYFGAGTRLSVL.

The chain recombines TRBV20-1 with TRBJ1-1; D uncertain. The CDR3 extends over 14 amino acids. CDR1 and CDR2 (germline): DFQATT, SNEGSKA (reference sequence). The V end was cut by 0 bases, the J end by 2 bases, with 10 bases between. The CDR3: CSARDWTGNTEAFF. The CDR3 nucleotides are TGCAGTGCTAGAGATTGGACGGGTAACACTGAAGCTTTCTTT.

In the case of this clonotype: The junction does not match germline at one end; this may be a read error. CDR3 protein: CAISDGGPNTGELFF. Written as DNA, the CDR3 is TGTGCCATCAGTGACGGGGGGCCGAACACTGGGGAGCTGTTTTTT. The rearrangement joins TRBV10-3 to TRBJ2-2; TRBD2 might be the D (7 bases). CDR1 is ENHRY and CDR2 is SYGVKD in the germline V gene. The CDR3 extends over 15 amino acids.

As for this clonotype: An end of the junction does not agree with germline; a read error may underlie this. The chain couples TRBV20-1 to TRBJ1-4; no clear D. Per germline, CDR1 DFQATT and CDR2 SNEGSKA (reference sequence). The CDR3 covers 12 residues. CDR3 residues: CRANKENEKLFF. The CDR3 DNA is TGCAGGGCTAACAAAGAAAATGAAAAACTGTTTTTT.

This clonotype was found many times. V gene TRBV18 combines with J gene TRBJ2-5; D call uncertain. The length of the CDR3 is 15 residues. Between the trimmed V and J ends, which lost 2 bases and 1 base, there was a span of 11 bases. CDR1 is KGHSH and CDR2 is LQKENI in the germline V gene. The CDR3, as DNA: TGTGCCAGCTCACCATTGAGCCGATCCCAAGAGACCCAGTACTTC. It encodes CASSPLSRSQETQYF. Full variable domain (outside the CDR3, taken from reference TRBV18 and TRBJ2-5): NAGVMQNPRHLVRRRGQEARLRCSPMKGHSHVYWYRQLPEEGLKFMVYLQKENIIDESGMPKERFSAEFPKEGPSILRIQQVVRGDSAAYFCASSPLSRSQETQYFGPGTRLLVL.

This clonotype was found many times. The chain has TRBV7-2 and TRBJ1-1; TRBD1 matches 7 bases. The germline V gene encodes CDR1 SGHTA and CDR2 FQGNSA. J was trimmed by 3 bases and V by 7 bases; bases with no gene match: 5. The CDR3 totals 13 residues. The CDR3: CASTLQGYTEAFF. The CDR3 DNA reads TGTGCCAGCACCCTACAGGGGTACACTGAAGCTTTCTTT.

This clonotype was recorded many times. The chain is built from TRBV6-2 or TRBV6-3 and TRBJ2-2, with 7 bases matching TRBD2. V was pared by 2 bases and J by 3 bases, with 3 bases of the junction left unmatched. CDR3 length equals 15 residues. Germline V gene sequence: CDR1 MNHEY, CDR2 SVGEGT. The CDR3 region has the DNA TGTGCCAGCAGTTACAGGGGAGGGGACACCGGGGAGCTGTTTTTT. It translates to CASSYRGGDTGELFF.

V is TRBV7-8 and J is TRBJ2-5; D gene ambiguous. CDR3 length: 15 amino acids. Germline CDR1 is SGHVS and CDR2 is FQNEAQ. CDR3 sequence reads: CVSSLHGAFQETQYF. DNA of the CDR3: TGTGTCAGTAGCTTACACGGAGCCTTTCAAGAGACCCAGTACTTC.

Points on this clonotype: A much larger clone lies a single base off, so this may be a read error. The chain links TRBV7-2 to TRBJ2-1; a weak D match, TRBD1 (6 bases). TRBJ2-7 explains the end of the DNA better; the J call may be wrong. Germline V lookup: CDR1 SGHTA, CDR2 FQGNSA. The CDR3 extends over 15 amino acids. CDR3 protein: CASSPWAGAYNEQYF. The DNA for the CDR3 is TGTGCCAGCAGCCCCTGGGCAGGGGCCTACAATGAGCAGTACTTC.

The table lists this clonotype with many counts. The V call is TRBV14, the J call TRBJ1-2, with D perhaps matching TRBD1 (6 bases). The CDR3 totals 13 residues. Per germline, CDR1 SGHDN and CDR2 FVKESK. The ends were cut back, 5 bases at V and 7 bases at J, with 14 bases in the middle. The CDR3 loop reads CASSDDRIVGYTF. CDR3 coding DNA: TGTGCCAGCAGCGACGACAGGATTGTTGGCTACACCTTC.

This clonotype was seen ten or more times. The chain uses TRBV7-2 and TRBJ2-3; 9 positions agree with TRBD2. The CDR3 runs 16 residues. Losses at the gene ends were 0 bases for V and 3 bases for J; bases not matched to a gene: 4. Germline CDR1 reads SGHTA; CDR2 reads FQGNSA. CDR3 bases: TGTGCCAGCAGCTTAGCGCGGGGGGGCGGAACAGATACGCAGTATTTT. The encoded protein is CASSLARGGGTDTQYF.

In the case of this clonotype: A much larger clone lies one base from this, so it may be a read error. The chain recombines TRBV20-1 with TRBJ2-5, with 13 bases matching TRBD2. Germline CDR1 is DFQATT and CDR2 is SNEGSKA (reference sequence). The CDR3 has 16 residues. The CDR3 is CCARALAGGPPETQYF. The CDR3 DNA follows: TGCTGTGCTAGAGCACTAGCGGGGGGGCCACCAGAGACCCAGTACTTC.

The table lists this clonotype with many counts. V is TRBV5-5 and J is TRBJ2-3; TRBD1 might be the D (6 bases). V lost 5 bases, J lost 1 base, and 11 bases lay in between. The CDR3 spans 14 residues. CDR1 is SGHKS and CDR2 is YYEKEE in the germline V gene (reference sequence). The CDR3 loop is CASSFAGGTDTQYF. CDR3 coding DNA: TGTGCCAGCAGTTTTGCAGGGGGCACAGATACGCAGTATTTT. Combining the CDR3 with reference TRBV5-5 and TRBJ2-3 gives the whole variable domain DAGVTQSPTHLIKTRGQQVTLRCSPISGHKSVSWYQQVLGQGPQFIFQYYEKEERGRGNFPDRFSARQFPNYSSELNVNALLLGDSALYLCASSFAGGTDTQYFGPGTRLTVL.

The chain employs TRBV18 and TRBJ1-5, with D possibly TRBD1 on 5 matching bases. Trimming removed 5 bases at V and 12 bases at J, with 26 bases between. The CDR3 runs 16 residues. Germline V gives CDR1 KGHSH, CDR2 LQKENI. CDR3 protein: CASSAFHWDPPVGQHF. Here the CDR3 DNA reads TGTGCCAGCTCAGCATTTCATTGGGACCCCCCGGTGGGCCAGCATTTT.

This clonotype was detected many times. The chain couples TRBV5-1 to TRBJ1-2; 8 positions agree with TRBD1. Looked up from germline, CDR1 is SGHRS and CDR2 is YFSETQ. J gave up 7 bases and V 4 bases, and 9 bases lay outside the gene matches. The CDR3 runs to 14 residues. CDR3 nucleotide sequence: TGCGCCAGCAGCATCTCGGGACAGGAGGGTGGCTACACCTTC. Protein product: CASSISGQEGGYTF.

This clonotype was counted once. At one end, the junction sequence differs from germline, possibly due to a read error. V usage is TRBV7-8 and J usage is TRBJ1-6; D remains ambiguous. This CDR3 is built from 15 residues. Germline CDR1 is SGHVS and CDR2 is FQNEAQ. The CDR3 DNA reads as TGTGCCAGCAGCTTAGGCGGACGGGCAAATTTACCCCTCCACTTT. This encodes CASSLGGRANLPLHF.